This T cell receptor (beta chain) is from a study of metastatic and nonmetastatic thyroid tumors. TCRdb redid the clone calls on the PCR reads using MiXCR. This sample has tens of thousands of clones, with nearly 25% found just once. This CDR3 spans 11 amino acids. Deletions cut 5 bases from V and 13 bases from J, with 12 bases between. Looked up from germline, CDR1 is SGHAT and CDR2 is FQNNGV. The study's findings and limits: In both blood and tumor samples, TCR beta diversity was reported significantly higher for malignant than benign nodules.

A remark on this clone: Antigen unknown.

Before thyroid surgery, none of the patients had received any treatment. Sequencing was done on a sample of tumor tissue. This chain uses TRBV11-2 with TRBJ2-1; a possible D gene is TRBD2 (5 bases). This TCR came from a female donor with papillary thyroid cancer or a benign thyroid nodule (not recorded which). Some clones in this sample may be carry-over from other donors' samples. The CDR3, as DNA: TGTGCCAGCAGCCATACCGACTATCAGTTCTTC. Residues: CASSHTDYQFF.